This T cell receptor beta chain was found in a study of shared clonotypes between healthy human individuals. Turning to the study itself: CD4 naive and memory got three plates each, CD8 naive two, CD8 memory one.

Researchers ran the assay at a deep level. Per the original methods: Junction-only immunoSEQ data arrived without quality scores, meaning filtering differed. TCRdb's copy holds only in-frame clones and misses some; the assay was immunoSEQ multiplex PCR. The V and J calls and the clone size are those of that table, but D and trimming were determined from the DNA. This repertoire shows around 940,000 clones, approximately 80% found once; its top ten account for roughly 1.5%. Study results and caveats: Clonotype sharing across several donors was observed for 5% to 6.5% of naive CD4 clonotypes.

Trimming cost V 5 bases and J 8 bases, with 12 bases left between them. The CDR3 totals 13 residues. Germline V gene lookup returns CDR1 MDHEN and CDR2 SYDVKM. This clone has at least ten counts. Its matching antigen is unknown. This clonotype was sampled from a man aged 18 to 29 in good health. The material sequenced was memory CD4+ T cells sorted from blood. Stated subset: CD45RA-negative fraction. This rearrangement joins TRBV28 to TRBJ1-4; maybe TRBD1 (6 bases). DNA for the CDR3: TGTGCCAGCAGTCACAGGGTTCACGAAAAACTGTTTTTT. It encodes CASSHRVHEKLFF. The variable domain in full, with the rest retrieved from reference TRBV28 and TRBJ1-4, is DVKVTQSSRYLVKRTGEKVFLECVQDMDHENMFWYRQDPGLGLRLIYFSYDVKMKEKGDIPEGYSVSREKKERFSLILESASTNQTSMYLCASSHRVHEKLFFGSGTQLSVL.